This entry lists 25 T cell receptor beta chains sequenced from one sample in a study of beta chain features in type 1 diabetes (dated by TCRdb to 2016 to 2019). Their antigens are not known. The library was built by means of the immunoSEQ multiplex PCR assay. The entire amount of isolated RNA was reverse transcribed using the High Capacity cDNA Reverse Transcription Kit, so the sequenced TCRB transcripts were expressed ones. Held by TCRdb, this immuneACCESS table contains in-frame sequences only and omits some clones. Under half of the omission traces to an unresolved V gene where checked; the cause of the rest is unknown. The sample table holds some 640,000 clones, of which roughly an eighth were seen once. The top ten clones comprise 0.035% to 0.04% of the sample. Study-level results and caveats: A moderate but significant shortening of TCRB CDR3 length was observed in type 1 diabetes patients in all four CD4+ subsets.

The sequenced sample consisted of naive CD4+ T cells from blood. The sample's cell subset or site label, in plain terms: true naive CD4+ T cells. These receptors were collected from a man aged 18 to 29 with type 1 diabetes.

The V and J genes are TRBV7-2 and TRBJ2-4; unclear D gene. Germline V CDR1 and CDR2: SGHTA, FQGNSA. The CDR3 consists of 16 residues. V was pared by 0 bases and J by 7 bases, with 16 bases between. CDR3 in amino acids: CASSLAGVGFGNIQYF. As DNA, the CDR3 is TGTGCCAGCAGCTTAGCTGGTGTTGGGTTTGGGAACATTCAGTACTTC.

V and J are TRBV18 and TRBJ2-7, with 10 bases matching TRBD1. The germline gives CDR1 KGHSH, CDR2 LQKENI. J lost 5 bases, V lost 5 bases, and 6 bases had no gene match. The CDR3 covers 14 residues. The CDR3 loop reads CASSNTGTGDEQYF. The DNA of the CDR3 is TGTGCCAGCTCAAACACTGGGACAGGGGACGAGCAGTACTTC.

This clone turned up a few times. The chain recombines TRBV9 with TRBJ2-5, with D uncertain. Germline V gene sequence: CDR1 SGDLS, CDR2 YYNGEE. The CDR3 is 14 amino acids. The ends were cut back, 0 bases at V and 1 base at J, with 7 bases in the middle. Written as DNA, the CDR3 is TGTGCCAGCAGCGTAGGCCGGATCCAAGAGACCCAGTACTTC. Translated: CASSVGRIQETQYF.

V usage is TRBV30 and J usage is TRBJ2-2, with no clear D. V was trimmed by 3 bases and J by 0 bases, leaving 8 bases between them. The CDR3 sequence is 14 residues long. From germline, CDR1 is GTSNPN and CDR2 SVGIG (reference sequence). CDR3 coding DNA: TGTGCCTGGAGACCTGGGTCGAACACCGGGGAGCTGTTTTTT. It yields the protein CAWRPGSNTGELFF.

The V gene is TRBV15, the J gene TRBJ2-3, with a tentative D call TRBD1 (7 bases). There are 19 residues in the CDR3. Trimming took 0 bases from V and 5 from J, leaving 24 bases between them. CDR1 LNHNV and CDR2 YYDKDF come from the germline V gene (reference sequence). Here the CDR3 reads CATSRDRRGRTHREDTQYF. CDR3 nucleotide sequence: TGTGCCACCAGCAGAGATCGGAGGGGGCGAACCCACCGGGAAGATACGCAGTATTTT. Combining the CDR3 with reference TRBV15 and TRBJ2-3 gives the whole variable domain DAMVIQNPRYQVTQFGKPVTLSCSQTLNHNVMYWYQQKSSQAPKLLFHYYDKDFNNEADTPDNFQSRRPNTSFCFLDIRSPGLGDTAMYLCATSRDRRGRTHREDTQYFGPGTRLTVL.

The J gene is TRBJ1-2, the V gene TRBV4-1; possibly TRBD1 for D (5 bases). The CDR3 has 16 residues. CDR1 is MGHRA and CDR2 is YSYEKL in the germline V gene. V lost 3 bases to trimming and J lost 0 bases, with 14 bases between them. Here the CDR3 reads CASSQDRTSANYGYTF. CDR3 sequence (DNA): TGCGCCAGCAGCCAGGACCGGACAAGCGCTAACTATGGCTACACCTTC.

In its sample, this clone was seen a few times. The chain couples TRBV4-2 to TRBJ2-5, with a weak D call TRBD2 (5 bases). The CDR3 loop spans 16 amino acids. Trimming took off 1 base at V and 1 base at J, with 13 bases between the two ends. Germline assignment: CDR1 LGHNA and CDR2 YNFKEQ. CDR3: CASSQVVLASQETQYF. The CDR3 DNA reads TGTGCCAGCAGCCAAGTTGTCCTAGCCAGCCAAGAGACCCAGTACTTC.

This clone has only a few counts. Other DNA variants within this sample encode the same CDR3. The CDR3 protein is CASSVEGRETQYF. The CDR3 DNA sequence: TGTGCCAGCAGCGTAGAGGGGCGAGAGACCCAGTACTTC. This sequence joins TRBV9 and TRBJ2-5, with D tentatively TRBD1 (5 bases). V lost 0 bases to trimming and J lost 4 bases, with 7 bases between them. The CDR3 length is 13 residues. Germline V lookup: CDR1 SGDLS, CDR2 YYNGEE.

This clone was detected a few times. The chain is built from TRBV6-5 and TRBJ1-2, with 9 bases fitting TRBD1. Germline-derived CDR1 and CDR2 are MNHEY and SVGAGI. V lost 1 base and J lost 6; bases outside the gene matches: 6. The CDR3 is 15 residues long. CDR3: CASSYWKDRGNGYTF. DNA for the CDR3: TGTGCCAGCAGTTACTGGAAAGACAGGGGGAATGGCTACACCTTC.

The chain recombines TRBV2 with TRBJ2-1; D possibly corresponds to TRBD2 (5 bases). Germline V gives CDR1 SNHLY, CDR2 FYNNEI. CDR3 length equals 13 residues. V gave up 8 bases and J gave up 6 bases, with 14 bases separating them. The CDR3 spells CASAGLTLNEQFF. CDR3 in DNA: TGTGCCAGCGCAGGACTTACACTCAATGAGCAGTTCTTC.

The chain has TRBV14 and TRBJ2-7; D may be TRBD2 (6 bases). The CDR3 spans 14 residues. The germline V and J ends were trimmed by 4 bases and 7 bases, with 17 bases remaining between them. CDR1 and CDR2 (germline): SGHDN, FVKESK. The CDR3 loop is CASSPYVGGGEQYF. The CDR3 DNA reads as TGTGCCAGCAGCCCCTATGTGGGGGGTGGAGAGCAGTACTTC.

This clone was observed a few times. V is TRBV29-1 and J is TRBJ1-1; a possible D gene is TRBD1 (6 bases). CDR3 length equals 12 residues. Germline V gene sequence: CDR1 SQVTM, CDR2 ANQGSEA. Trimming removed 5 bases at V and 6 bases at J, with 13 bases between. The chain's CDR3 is CSVLYRVSEAFF. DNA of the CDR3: TGCAGCGTTTTATACAGGGTCTCTGAAGCTTTCTTT.

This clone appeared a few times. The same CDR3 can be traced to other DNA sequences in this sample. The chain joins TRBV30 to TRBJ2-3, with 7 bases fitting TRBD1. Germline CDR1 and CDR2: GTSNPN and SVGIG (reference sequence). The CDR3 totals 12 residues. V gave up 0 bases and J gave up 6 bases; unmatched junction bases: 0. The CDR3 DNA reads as TGTGCCTGGAGTGTACAGGGGGATACGCAGTATTTT. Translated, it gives CAWSVQGDTQYF.

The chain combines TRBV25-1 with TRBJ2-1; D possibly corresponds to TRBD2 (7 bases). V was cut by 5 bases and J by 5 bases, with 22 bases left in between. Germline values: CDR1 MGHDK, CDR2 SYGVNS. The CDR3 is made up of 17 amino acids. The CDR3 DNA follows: TGTGCCAGCAGTCCTCAGCAGGGGCTAGCGGCTGACAATGAGCAGTTCTTC. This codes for CASSPQQGLAADNEQFF.

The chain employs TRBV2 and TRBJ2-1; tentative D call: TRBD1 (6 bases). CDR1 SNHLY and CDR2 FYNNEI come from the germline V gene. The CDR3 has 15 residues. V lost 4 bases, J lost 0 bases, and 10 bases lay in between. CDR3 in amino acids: CASSARGSSYNEQFF. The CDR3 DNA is TGTGCCAGCAGTGCCAGGGGCTCCTCCTACAATGAGCAGTTCTTC.

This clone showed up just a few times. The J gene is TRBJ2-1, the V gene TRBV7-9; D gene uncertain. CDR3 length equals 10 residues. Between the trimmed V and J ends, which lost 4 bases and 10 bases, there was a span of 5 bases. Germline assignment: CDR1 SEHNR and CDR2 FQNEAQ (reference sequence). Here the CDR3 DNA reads TGTGCCAGCAGCTCTGTCGAGCAGTTCTTC. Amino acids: CASSSVEQFF.

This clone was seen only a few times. Here the CDR3 DNA reads TGCAGCGGCGCACAACGGAGGGACGCTGAAGCTTTCTTT. As protein: CSGAQRRDAEAFF. The chain is built from TRBV29-1 and TRBJ1-1, with a weak D call TRBD1 (5 bases). The CDR3 totals 13 residues. Trimming took 7 bases from V and 6 from J, leaving 18 bases between them. Germline V gives CDR1 SQVTM, CDR2 ANQGSEA.

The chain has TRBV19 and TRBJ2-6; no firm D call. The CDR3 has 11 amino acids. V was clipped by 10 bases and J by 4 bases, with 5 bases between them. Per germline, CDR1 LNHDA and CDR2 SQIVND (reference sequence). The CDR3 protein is CATWGANVLTF. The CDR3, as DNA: TGTGCCACCTGGGGGGCCAACGTCCTGACTTTC.

This CDR3 reads CAISSAGVYEQFF. The DNA of the CDR3 is TGTGCCATCAGTTCAGCGGGAGTTTATGAGCAGTTCTTC. The V call is TRBV10-3, the J call TRBJ2-1; 8 bases align to TRBD2. The CDR3 has 13 residues. Germline V lookup: CDR1 ENHRY, CDR2 SYGVKD. V lost 5 bases and J lost 8; bases outside the gene matches: 5.

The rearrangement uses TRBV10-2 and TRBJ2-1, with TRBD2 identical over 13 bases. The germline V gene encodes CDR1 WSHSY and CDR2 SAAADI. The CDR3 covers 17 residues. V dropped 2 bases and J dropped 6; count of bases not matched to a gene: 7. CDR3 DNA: TGCGCCAGCAGTGAGAGAACTAGCGGGAGGGCCGGCAATGAGCAGTTCTTC. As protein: CASSERTSGRAGNEQFF.

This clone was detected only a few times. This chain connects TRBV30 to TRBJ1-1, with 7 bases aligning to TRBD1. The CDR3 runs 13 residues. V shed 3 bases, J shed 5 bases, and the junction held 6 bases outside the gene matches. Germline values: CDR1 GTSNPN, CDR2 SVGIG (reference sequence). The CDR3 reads CAWSTGAGTEAFF. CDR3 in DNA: TGTGCCTGGAGCACAGGGGCCGGAACTGAAGCTTTCTTT.

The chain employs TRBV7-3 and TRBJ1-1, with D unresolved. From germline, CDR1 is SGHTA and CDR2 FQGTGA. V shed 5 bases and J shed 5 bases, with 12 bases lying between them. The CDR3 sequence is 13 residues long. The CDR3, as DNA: TGTGCCAGCAGCGATCGGGTAGATACTGAAGCTTTCTTT. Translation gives CASSDRVDTEAFF.

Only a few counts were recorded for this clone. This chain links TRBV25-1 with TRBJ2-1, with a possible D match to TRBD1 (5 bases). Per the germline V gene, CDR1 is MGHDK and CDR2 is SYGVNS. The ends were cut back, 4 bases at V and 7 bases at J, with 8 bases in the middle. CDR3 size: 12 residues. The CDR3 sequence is CASSARGNEQFF. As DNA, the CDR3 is TGTGCCAGCAGTGCTAGGGGAAATGAGCAGTTCTTC.

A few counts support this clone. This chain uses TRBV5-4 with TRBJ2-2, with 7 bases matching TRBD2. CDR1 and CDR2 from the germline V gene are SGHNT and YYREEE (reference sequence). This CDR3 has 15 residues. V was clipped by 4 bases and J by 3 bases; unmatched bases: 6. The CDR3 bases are TGTGCCAGCAGCGGGGCTAGCGGATACACCGGGGAGCTGTTTTTT. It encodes CASSGASGYTGELFF.

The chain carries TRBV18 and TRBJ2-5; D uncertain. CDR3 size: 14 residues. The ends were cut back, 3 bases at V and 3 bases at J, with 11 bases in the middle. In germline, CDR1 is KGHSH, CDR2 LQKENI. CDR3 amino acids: CASSPSPAKETQYF. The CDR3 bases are TGTGCCAGCTCACCGAGCCCGGCTAAAGAGACCCAGTACTTC. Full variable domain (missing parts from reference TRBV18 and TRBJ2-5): NAGVMQNPRHLVRRRGQEARLRCSPMKGHSHVYWYRQLPEEGLKFMVYLQKENIIDESGMPKERFSAEFPKEGPSILRIQQVVRGDSAAYFCASSPSPAKETQYFGPGTRLLVL.